The clone carrying this T cell receptor beta chain was observed a handful of times. Its antigen is not identified. With 60 Vbeta and 13 Jbeta primers, the PCR was carried out. Produced via immunoSEQ multiplex PCR; TCRdb's table is partial and in-frame only. The sample records fewer than 250,000 clones, around 85% being singletons. The V and J ends lost 5 bases and 1 base, in that order; junction bases with no gene match: 9. This CDR3 is built from 16 residues. CDR1 is MNHEY and CDR2 is SMNVEV in the germline V gene (reference sequence). This sample was included in a study of cytomegalovirus exposure and HLA in healthy donors. Study-level results: V segments that were indistinguishable, TRBV6-2 and TRBV6-3 among them, were omitted from analysis. Around 18,000 TCR beta sequences were associated with HLA alleles at 0.05 false discovery rate in a later analysis. Fewer N-insertions than the approximately 700-donor mean were reportedly shown by an Asian-associated ancestry cluster in a later analysis.

Sequenced sample: PBMCs. This chain joins TRBV27 and TRBJ1-1, with 8 bases lining up with TRBD1. This sequence was found in a man aged 18 to 30 in good health and CMV-seronegative. The CDR3 is CASSPRTGITNTEAFF. In nucleotides, the CDR3 is TGTGCCAGCAGTCCCCGGACAGGGATTACGAACACTGAAGCTTTCTTT.